This note documents a single TCR beta chain sequence. Its cognate antigen is unknown. These data originate in a study of graft-versus-host responses after intestinal transplantation. Study details: All recipients were transplanted with multivisceral, liver-intestinal, or isolated intestinal grafts. Anti-thymocyte globulin served as induction for all recipients, who then took tacrolimus and steroids for about three years.

The repertoire was sequenced with immunoSEQ multiplex PCR; TCRdb's copy has only in-frame clones and lacks some. The data hold 25,000 to 35,000 clones, with 70% to 90% observed a single time. Germline-derived CDR1 and CDR2 are MNHNY and SVGAGI (reference sequence). Trimming took off 6 bases at V and 3 bases at J, with 18 bases between the two ends. CDR3 length: 15 residues. Study-wide findings and caveats: GvH clones were found in recipient marrow; some appeared first in ileum or blood. Circulating GvH clone levels at their peak were associated with HvG declines (early post-transplant).

The chain is built from TRBV6-6 and TRBJ2-7; tentative D call: TRBD1 (6 bases). This clonotype was obtained from a human patient who received an intestinal transplant, so some T cells may come from the graft donor. The specimen was PBMCs, collected about 460 days after intestinal transplantation. Written as DNA, the CDR3 is TGTGCCAGCAGACCTTTGACAGGATCCAACTACGAGCAGTACTTC. It is translated as CASRPLTGSNYEQYF.